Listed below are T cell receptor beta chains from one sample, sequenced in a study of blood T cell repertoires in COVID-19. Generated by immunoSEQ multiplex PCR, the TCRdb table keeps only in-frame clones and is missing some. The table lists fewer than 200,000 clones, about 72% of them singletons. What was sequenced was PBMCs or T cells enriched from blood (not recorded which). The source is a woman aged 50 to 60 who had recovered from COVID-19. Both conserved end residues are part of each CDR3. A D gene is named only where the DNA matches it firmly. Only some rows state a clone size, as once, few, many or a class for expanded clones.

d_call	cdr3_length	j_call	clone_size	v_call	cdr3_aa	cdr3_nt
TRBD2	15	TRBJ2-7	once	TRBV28	CASSLASGSAREQYF	TGTGCCAGCAGTTTAGCAAGCGGGAGTGCGAGAGAGCAGTACTTC
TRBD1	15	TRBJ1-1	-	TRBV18	CASSRGQALNTEAFF	TGTGCCAGCTCACGCGGACAGGCGTTGAACACTGAAGCTTTCTTT
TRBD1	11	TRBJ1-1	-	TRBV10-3	CAISPGQGAFF	TGTGCCATCAGTCCGGGACAGGGAGCTTTCTTT
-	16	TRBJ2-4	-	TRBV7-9	CASSPAPGQNKNIQYF	TGTGCCAGCAGCCCAGCCCCAGGACAGAACAAAAACATTCAGTACTTC
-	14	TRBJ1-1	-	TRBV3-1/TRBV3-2	CASSQGRGNTEAFF	TGTGCCAGCAGCCAAGGGCGGGGGAACACTGAAGCTTTCTTT
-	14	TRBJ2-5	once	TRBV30	CAWSMGGGRGTQYF	TGTGCCTGGAGTATGGGAGGGGGTCGGGGGACCCAGTACTTC
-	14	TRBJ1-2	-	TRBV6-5	CASSYDTGNYGYTF	TGTGCCAGCAGTTACGACACAGGGAACTATGGCTACACCTTC
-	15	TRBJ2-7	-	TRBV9	CASSAASSSFAEQYF	TGTGCCAGCAGCGCGGCCTCTTCTAGCTTCGCCGAGCAGTACTTC
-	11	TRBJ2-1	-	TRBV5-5	CASSLIDEQFF	TGTGCCAGCAGCTTGATCGATGAGCAGTTCTTC
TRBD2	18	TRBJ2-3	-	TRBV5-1	CASSLGGLAGVGEDTQYF	TGCGCCAGCAGCTTGGGAGGATTAGCGGGAGTTGGGGAAGATACGCAGTATTTT
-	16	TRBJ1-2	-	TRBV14	CASSPTSGGISYGYTF	TGTGCCAGCAGCCCAACCTCGGGGGGCATCAGCTATGGCTACACCTTC
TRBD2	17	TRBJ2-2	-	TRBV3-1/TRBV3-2	CASTAFLAGLNTGELFF	TGTGCCAGCACGGCGTTTCTAGCGGGGCTGAACACCGGGGAGCTGTTTTTT
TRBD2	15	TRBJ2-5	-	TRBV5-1	CASSLGLAGAETQYF	TGCGCCAGCAGCTTGGGCCTAGCGGGAGCAGAGACCCAGTACTTC
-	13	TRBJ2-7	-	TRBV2	CASGRDTNYEQYF	TGTGCCAGCGGTCGGGACACGAACTACGAGCAGTACTTC
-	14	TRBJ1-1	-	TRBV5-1	CASSLSSGNTEAFF	TGCGCCAGCAGCTTGTCCTCAGGGAACACTGAAGCTTTCTTT